The 13 T cell receptor beta chains below all came from one sample that was sequenced in a study of blood T cell repertoires in COVID-19. Method: immunoSEQ multiplex PCR; TCRdb's copy keeps in-frame clones and lacks some. This table holds approximately 410,000 clones, just over 85% found once. The sequenced material came from peripheral blood. The receptors were gathered from a woman under 40 with active or convalescent COVID-19.

This chain's CDR3 is CASSATGSGELFF. As DNA, the CDR3 is TGTGCCAGCAGTGCTACGGGGTCCGGGGAGCTGTTTTTT. The genes are TRBV12-3 or TRBV12-4 and TRBJ2-2; a possible D gene is TRBD2 (5 bases). The CDR3 contains 13 residues. The V and J ends lost 5 bases and 6 bases respectively, with 10 bases between them.

Only a few counts were recorded for this clone. Other DNA sequences in this sample translate to the same CDR3. The chain employs TRBV5-1 and TRBJ1-2; 7 nucleotides line up with TRBD1. There are 15 residues in the CDR3. In germline, CDR1 is SGHRS, CDR2 YFSETQ. Unmatched junction bases numbered 6, after V lost 4 bases and J lost 0 bases. DNA of the CDR3: TGCGCCAGCAGCCCGTGGACAGGCGCTAACTATGGCTACACCTTC. Its translation is CASSPWTGANYGYTF.

V is TRBV27 and J is TRBJ1-5, with D possibly TRBD1 on 5 matching bases. The CDR3 loop spans 14 amino acids. The ends were cut back, 4 bases at V and 4 bases at J, with 11 bases in the middle. Per germline, CDR1 MNHEY and CDR2 SMNVEV (reference sequence). The CDR3 DNA reads TGTGCCAGCAGTTCTCTCGGGGGGAATCAGCCCCAGCATTTT. Its protein product is CASSSLGGNQPQHF.

This chain joins TRBV10-2 and TRBJ2-5; 9 positions match TRBD2. After removal of 6 bases from V and 2 bases from J, the junction contained 4 bases not matched to a gene. The germline CDR1 and CDR2 sequences are WSHSY and SAAADI. The CDR3 spans 14 residues. Here the CDR3 reads CASSLSGRQETQYF. In DNA, the CDR3 is TGCGCCAGCAGCCTGAGCGGGAGGCAAGAGACCCAGTACTTC.

The chain joins TRBV4-1 to TRBJ1-1; tentatively, D is TRBD1 (5 bases). The germline V gene has CDR1 MGHRA and CDR2 YSYEKL. V was clipped by 0 bases and J by 4 bases, with 12 bases between them. This CDR3 contains 15 residues. The CDR3 DNA follows: TGCGCCAGCAGCCAAGACAGGGAAGGCGTCACTGAAGCTTTCTTT. This translates into CASSQDREGVTEAFF.

This rearrangement joins TRBV10-2 to TRBJ2-2; the D gene is possibly TRBD1 (5 bases). The V gene lost 4 bases and the J gene lost 4 bases, with 13 bases spanning the gap. Germline V CDR1 and CDR2: WSHSY, SAAADI. This CDR3 spans 15 amino acids. Written as DNA, the CDR3 is TGCGCCAGCAGTGTCTGGACAACCATCACCGGGGAGCTGTTTTTT. It codes for CASSVWTTITGELFF.

The J gene is TRBJ2-1, the V gene TRBV19; D unresolved. The CDR3 contains 13 residues. The V gene lost 6 bases and the J gene lost 4 bases, with 10 bases spanning the gap. Germline lookup yields CDR1 LNHDA and CDR2 SQIVND (reference sequence). The CDR3 spells CASSTLTYNEQFF. The CDR3 coding sequence is TGTGCCAGTAGCACGTTGACATACAATGAGCAGTTCTTC.

The V and J genes are TRBV7-2 and TRBJ2-3; D is perhaps TRBD2 (5 bases). Germline assignment: CDR1 SGHTA and CDR2 FQGNSA. V lost 5 bases and J 5 bases, leaving 17 bases between the germline ends. The CDR3 totals 15 residues. The DNA for the CDR3 is TGTGCCAGCAGCCCAGACTCGGTAGCGCGAGATACGCAGTATTTT. This encodes CASSPDSVARDTQYF.

This sequence joins TRBV10-3 and TRBJ1-1, with TRBD1 matching over 7 bases. The germline gives CDR1 ENHRY, CDR2 SYGVKD. The ends lost 7 bases at V and 1 base at J; junction bases unmatched: 6. This CDR3 comprises 14 residues. CDR3: CAIKRDRENTEAFF. The CDR3 DNA sequence: TGTGCCATCAAAAGAGACAGGGAGAACACTGAAGCTTTCTTT.

J is TRBJ1-5 and V is TRBV19; D unclear. The germline V gene has CDR1 LNHDA and CDR2 SQIVND (reference sequence). Trimming left V 5 bases short and J 0 bases short, with 11 bases between. There are 15 residues in the CDR3. CDR3 DNA sequence: TGTGCCAGTAGTTTATCAGACTATAGCAATCAGCCCCAGCATTTT. This gives the protein CASSLSDYSNQPQHF. The full variable domain, with the rest looked up from reference TRBV19 and TRBJ1-5, is DGGITQSPKYLFRKEGQNVTLSCEQNLNHDAMYWYRQDPGQGLRLIYYSQIVNDFQKGDIAEGYSVSREKKESFPLTVTSAQKNPTAFYLCASSLSDYSNQPQHFGDGTRLSIL.

J is TRBJ1-4 and V is TRBV6-5; no reliable D call. The V and J ends lost 5 bases and 3 bases respectively, with 7 bases between them. Germline V CDR1 and CDR2: MNHEY, SVGAGI. The CDR3 sequence is 13 residues long. The CDR3 is CASSRGSNEKLFF. In DNA, the CDR3 is TGTGCCAGCAGTCGGGGATCTAATGAAAAACTGTTTTTT.

V is TRBV30 and J is TRBJ1-1, with D hard to call. The CDR3 loop spans 11 amino acids. The V end lost 0 bases, the J end lost 4 bases, and 3 bases lay between the germline ends. Germline values: CDR1 GTSNPN, CDR2 SVGIG (reference sequence). CDR3 nucleotide sequence: TGTGCCTGGAGTGTCTGCACTGAAGCTTTCTTT. This gives the protein CAWSVCTEAFF.

V gene TRBV6-5 combines with J gene TRBJ1-5; possibly TRBD1 for D (5 bases). The V end was cut by 8 bases, the J end by 2 bases, with 16 bases between. The CDR3 length is 15 residues. Germline assignment: CDR1 MNHEY and CDR2 SVGAGI. The CDR3 loop reads CASVALAQGNQPQHF. CDR3 DNA sequence: TGTGCCAGCGTGGCATTGGCACAGGGCAATCAGCCCCAGCATTTT.